This entry lists 16 T cell receptor beta chains sequenced from one sample in a study of shared clonotypes between healthy human individuals. The assay was immunoSEQ multiplex PCR, and TCRdb's table has in-frame clones only and misses some. Of 950,000 to 1,100,000 clones listed, approximately 80% are singletons. The specimen sequenced was memory CD4+ T cells from PBMCs. Subset given: CD45RA-negative fraction. These receptors were taken from a man aged 18-30 years in good health. Some clones in this sample may be carry-over from other donors' samples.

This rearrangement joins TRBV7-3 to TRBJ2-2, with 8 bases aligning to TRBD1. The germline CDR1 and CDR2 sequences are SGHTA and FQGTGA. The CDR3 has 15 amino acids. The junction had 9 bases not matched to a gene; V was cut back by 4 bases and J by 8 bases. CDR3 residues: CASSSSTGVGGELFF. CDR3 sequence (DNA): TGTGCCAGCAGCTCATCGACAGGGGTTGGTGGGGAGCTGTTTTTT.

The chain joins TRBV7-8 to TRBJ2-1, with TRBD2 matching over 8 bases. V was clipped by 0 bases and J by 1 base; unmatched bases: 2. This CDR3 contains 16 residues. Germline V gene lookup returns CDR1 SGHVS and CDR2 FQNEAQ. Here the CDR3 reads CASSLAAGGSYNEQFF. For the CDR3, the DNA is TGTGCCAGCAGCTTAGCGGCGGGAGGATCCTACAATGAGCAGTTCTTC.

This clone was observed a single time. The chain links TRBV5-1 to TRBJ1-2; D ambiguous. Trimming took off 4 bases at V and 8 bases at J, with 18 bases between the two ends. Germline V CDR1 and CDR2: SGHRS, YFSETQ. There are 14 residues in the CDR3. The CDR3 DNA follows: TGCGCCAGCAGCCCAGGTGGGGTAGGAGACGGCTACACCTTC. This codes for CASSPGGVGDGYTF.

J is TRBJ2-2 and V is TRBV27, with 7 bases lining up with TRBD2. The CDR3 is made up of 15 amino acids. Germline CDR1 and CDR2: MNHEY and SMNVEV (reference sequence). V shed 4 bases, J shed 3 bases, and the junction held 5 bases outside the gene matches. The CDR3 reads CASSWEGRDTGELFF. CDR3 sequence (DNA): TGTGCCAGCAGTTGGGAGGGGAGAGACACCGGGGAGCTGTTTTTT.

The chain combines TRBV5-1 with TRBJ2-1, with 10 positions matching TRBD2. The CDR3 is made up of 15 amino acids. Germline V gives CDR1 SGHRS, CDR2 YFSETQ. V lost 4 bases and J lost 4; bases outside the gene matches: 5. The CDR3 DNA follows: TGCGCCAGCAGCACTCTAGCGGGAGAGTACAATGAGCAGTTCTTC. Translation gives CASSTLAGEYNEQFF.

The V call is TRBV28, the J call TRBJ1-3, with D hard to call. The V gene lost 8 bases and the J gene lost 1 base, with 15 bases spanning the gap. The CDR3 is made up of 15 amino acids. Looked up from germline, CDR1 is MDHEN and CDR2 is SYDVKM. The CDR3 region is CASFPPRGSGNTIYF. For the CDR3, the DNA is TGTGCCAGCTTCCCCCCTCGGGGATCTGGAAACACCATATATTTT. The full variable domain, its missing parts supplied by reference TRBV28 and TRBJ1-3, is DVKVTQSSRYLVKRTGEKVFLECVQDMDHENMFWYRQDPGLGLRLIYFSYDVKMKEKGDIPEGYSVSREKKERFSLILESASTNQTSMYLCASFPPRGSGNTIYFGEGSWLTVV.

A remark on this clone: Within the sample, other DNA sequences also encode this same CDR3. The genes are TRBV7-9 and TRBJ1-1, with 7 bases aligning to TRBD1. The ends lost 5 bases at V and 7 bases at J; junction bases unmatched: 4. This CDR3 has 12 residues. CDR1 is SEHNR and CDR2 is FQNEAQ in the germline V gene (reference sequence). Here the CDR3 reads CASSRQGVEAFF. In DNA form, the CDR3 reads TGTGCCAGCAGCCGGCAGGGGGTTGAAGCTTTCTTT.

As concerns this clone: The sample contains more than one DNA sequence encoding this CDR3. J is TRBJ2-7 and V is TRBV7-2; TRBD2 matches at 14 bases. The germline V gene has CDR1 SGHTA and CDR2 FQGNSA. Trimming at V came to 4 bases and at J to 6 bases, leaving 2 bases not matched to a gene. There are 14 residues in the CDR3. The CDR3 sequence is CASSSGLAGGEQYF. Here the CDR3 DNA reads TGTGCCAGCAGCTCCGGACTAGCGGGAGGCGAGCAGTACTTC.

This clone has just a few counts. This chain joins TRBV10-3 and TRBJ2-7, with D hard to call. The V gene's germline CDR1 is ENHRY and CDR2 SYGVKD. The germline V and J ends were trimmed by 8 bases and 6 bases, with 14 bases remaining between them. CDR3 length equals 12 residues. CDR3 DNA: TGTGCCATCGGGCAGCCGGACGGCGAGCAGTACTTC. This encodes CAIGQPDGEQYF.

This chain joins TRBV28 and TRBJ2-7; TRBD1 agrees at 11 bases. Looked up from germline, CDR1 is MDHEN and CDR2 is SYDVKM. CDR3 length: 15 amino acids. V was clipped by 3 bases and J by 4 bases; unmatched bases: 5. This CDR3 is CASSFGQGALYEQYF. The CDR3 nucleotides are TGTGCCAGCAGTTTTGGACAGGGGGCGCTATACGAGCAGTACTTC.

This clone was detected ten times or more. This CDR3 reads CASSDPGTANTEAFF. The CDR3, as DNA: TGTGCCAGCAGTGACCCGGGGACAGCGAACACTGAAGCTTTCTTT. The chain employs TRBV28 and TRBJ1-1; TRBD1 matches 7 bases. The CDR3 is made up of 15 amino acids. The junction had 7 bases not matched to a gene; V was cut back by 5 bases and J by 1 base. Germline CDR1 and CDR2: MDHEN and SYDVKM.

Worth noting for this clone: Relative to the germline gene, one junction end is altered; a read error may explain this. Here the CDR3 DNA reads TGCAGCGCACAGGGGACCCTAGGGGCGAACACTGAAGCTCTCTTT. It codes for CSAQGTLGANTEALF. V gene TRBV29-1 combines with J gene TRBJ1-1, with TRBD1 matching 7 bases. The CDR3 is made up of 15 amino acids. CDR1 and CDR2 from the germline V gene are SQVTM and ANQGSEA.

This clone was seen a few times. CDR3: CASSLFGAPGYGYTF. Here the CDR3 DNA reads TGTGCCAGCAGTTTATTCGGCGCTCCTGGATATGGCTACACCTTC. The rearrangement links TRBV27 to TRBJ1-2; D ambiguous. The CDR3 spans 15 residues. The germline V and J ends were trimmed by 1 base and 5 bases, with 14 bases remaining between them. CDR1 is MNHEY, CDR2 SMNVEV, per germline (reference sequence).

With respect to this clone: The junction and the germline gene differ at one end; a read error may be behind it. The V call is TRBV19, the J call TRBJ2-2; 7 nucleotides match TRBD2. Per the germline V gene, CDR1 is LNHDA and CDR2 is SQIVND (reference sequence). There are 18 residues in the CDR3. The CDR3: CASRMLVGREDDTGELFF. The CDR3 DNA reads TGTGCCAGTCGTATGTTAGTGGGACGGGAGGATGACACCGGGGAGCTGTTTTTT.

A few counts support this clone. The CDR3, as DNA: TGTGCCAGCAGTGAGTGGGTAGCGGGAGACACAGATACGCAGTATTTT. Its translation: CASSEWVAGDTDTQYF. The rearrangement joins TRBV6-1 to TRBJ2-3, with 9 bases identical to TRBD2. Germline values: CDR1 MNHNS, CDR2 SASEGT. The V and J ends lost 3 bases and 2 bases, in that order; junction bases with no gene match: 6. The CDR3 loop spans 16 amino acids.

This rearrangement joins TRBV27 to TRBJ2-5; TRBD1 aligns across 8 bases. The CDR3 length is 16 residues. The V gene end was trimmed by 5 bases and the J gene end by 5 bases; junction bases not matched to a gene: 13. Germline values: CDR1 MNHEY, CDR2 SMNVEV (reference sequence). The CDR3 here is CASSPNRGVPLETQYF. CDR3 nucleotide sequence: TGTGCCAGCAGTCCGAACAGGGGGGTGCCCCTCGAGACCCAGTACTTC.